This T cell receptor beta chain was sequenced in a study of cytomegalovirus exposure and HLA in healthy donors. The PCR contained 60 Vbeta and 13 Jbeta primers. The data were produced by immunoSEQ multiplex PCR, yet TCRdb's version contains in-frame clones alone and is incomplete. The sample lists around 160,000 clones, 73% occurring once. The CDR3 totals 14 residues. Germline V gene lookup returns CDR1 SGHTA and CDR2 FQGNSA. J was trimmed by 3 bases and V by 5 bases; bases with no gene match: 2. This rearrangement joins TRBV7-2 to TRBJ2-3, with 10 bases fitting TRBD2. This TCR derives from a young woman in good health and CMV-seronegative. Source material: PBMCs. CDR3 nucleotide sequence: TGTGCCAGCAGCAAGGGACTAGCGACAGATACGCAGTATTTT. It encodes CASSKGLATDTQYF.